One sample yielded the 15 T cell receptor beta chains listed below, sequenced in a study of spatial heterogeneity in lung cancer (dated by TCRdb to the late 2010s). Taken with the paper, the label for time point translates to: sample taken at primary tumor resection. TCR sequencing used whole RNA extracted from tumor and nontumor lung tissue, or from cryopreserved PBMC samples, without cell sorting. The method behind the library was 5' RACE. The instrument was a NextSeq 500. TCRdb trimmed the raw reads at Q25, called clones with MiXCR and kept productive beta chains. Identical CDR3 proteins give one entry, which carries the most common genes and DNA. The sample table holds some 45,000 distinct CDR3 sequences, of which around 11% were seen once. 40% to 50% of the sample is held by the ten biggest clonotypes. This sample comprised PBMCs, obtained at surgery. These receptors originate from a female donor with early-stage non-small cell lung cancer.

This clonotype occurred many times. The rearrangement uses TRBV3-1 and TRBJ2-7; possibly TRBD2 for D (6 bases). The CDR3 spans 14 residues. Per germline, CDR1 LGHDT and CDR2 YNNKEL (reference sequence). Trimming cost V 1 base and J 2 bases, with 9 bases left between them. For the CDR3, the DNA is TGTGCCAGCAGCCAAGGGGAGGCTACCTACGAGCAGTACTTC. Protein sequence: CASSQGEATYEQYF.

Only a few counts were recorded for this clonotype. The J gene is TRBJ1-1, the V gene TRBV3-2; TRBD1, the table's D call, was not compared with the DNA. TRBV3-2 is given as a pseudogene. This CDR3 has 21 amino acids. The chain's CDR3 is CASSQEDADSQNPPMNTEAFF. The CDR3 bases are TGTGCCAGCAGCCAAGAAGATGCGGACAGCCAAAACCCCCCCATGAACACTGAAGCTTTCTTT.

This clonotype has more than one count but fewer than ten. CDR3 DNA sequence: TGTGCCAGCAGCCTAGGACAGGGGCCGTTTAGTCCCACTGAAGCTTTCTTT. This translates into CASSLGQGPFSPTEAFF. The chain has TRBV6-5 and TRBJ1-1; 9 nucleotides match TRBD1. The CDR3 has 17 residues. V lost 6 bases to trimming and J lost 4 bases; unmatched junction nucleotides: 15. Germline V gene data show CDR1 as MNHEY and CDR2 as SVGAGI.

This clonotype was seen more than once but under ten times. This rearrangement joins TRBV9 to TRBJ2-3; 11 nucleotides line up with TRBD2. Germline V gene data show CDR1 as SGDLS and CDR2 as YYNGEE. CDR3 size: 16 residues. V dropped 0 bases and J dropped 10; count of bases not matched to a gene: 10. The CDR3 loop reads CASSVVDSGGASAQYF. CDR3 bases: TGTGCCAGCAGCGTAGTAGATAGCGGGGGGGCCTCGGCGCAGTATTTT.

This clonotype was recorded a few times. J is TRBJ2-7 and V is TRBV5-1, with 8 bases matching TRBD2. This CDR3 comprises 15 residues. CDR1 and CDR2 (germline): SGHRS, YFSETQ. The J segment lost 6 bases and the V segment lost 1 base, leaving 9 bases of the junction unmatched. CDR3 residues: CASSLFAGGSVEQYF. CDR3 coding DNA: TGCGCCAGCAGCTTGTTCGCGGGGGGTTCCGTCGAGCAGTACTTC.

V and J are TRBV12-3 or TRBV12-4 and TRBJ2-7; unclear D gene. The CDR3 consists of 13 residues. V was shortened by 2 bases and J by 6 bases, with 11 bases between the two germline ends. The CDR3 nucleotides read TGTGCCAGCAGTTTATTAGGGTCTGGCGAGCAGTACTTC. This encodes CASSLLGSGEQYF.

The V gene is TRBV25-1, the J gene TRBJ2-6; D not resolved. This CDR3 is 19 amino acids long. Germline CDR1 reads MGHDK; CDR2 reads SYGVNS. Deletions cut 3 bases from V and 0 bases from J, with 18 bases between. The CDR3 sequence is CASSDFDGYRSSGANVLTF. CDR3 nucleotide sequence: TGTGCCAGCAGTGATTTTGACGGATACCGGAGCTCTGGGGCCAACGTCCTGACTTTC.

The CDR3 region has the DNA TGCAGTGCTAGAATGGGGGAGAGGCCCCAGCATTTT. Translated: CSARMGERPQHF. This rearrangement joins TRBV20-1 to TRBJ1-5, with D possibly being TRBD1 (5 bases). V lost 2 bases and J lost 9, with 11 bases in between. Looked up from germline, CDR1 is DFQATT and CDR2 is SNEGSKA (reference sequence). The CDR3 consists of 12 residues.

The rearrangement links TRBV28 to TRBJ2-7; 7 nucleotides align to TRBD2. Germline lookup yields CDR1 MDHEN and CDR2 SYDVKM. CDR3 length: 13 residues. Trimming removed 4 bases from V and 5 bases from J; junction bases left unmatched: 5. CDR3 sequence (DNA): TGTGCCAGCAGTTCCGGGGGAGGGAACGAGCAGTACTTC. Translation gives CASSSGGGNEQYF.

This clonotype was found many times. The J gene is TRBJ2-3, the V gene TRBV5-1, with 8 bases lining up with TRBD1. The CDR3 extends over 20 amino acids. Germline V gene lookup returns CDR1 SGHRS and CDR2 YFSETQ. Trimming cost V 4 bases and J 1 base; bases outside gene matches: 20. The DNA of the CDR3 is TGCGCCAGCAGCCCTGCAGGGGGCAAGCTAACCCCGGAGGGCACAGATACGCAGTATTTT. This sequence encodes CASSPAGGKLTPEGTDTQYF. The full variable domain, rest sourced from reference TRBV5-1 and TRBJ2-3, is KAGVTQTPRYLIKTRGQQVTLSCSPISGHRSVSWYQQTPGQGLQFLFEYFSETQRNKGNFPGRFSGRQFSNSRSEMNVSTLELGDSALYLCASSPAGGKLTPEGTDTQYFGPGTRLTVL.

This clonotype turned up a few times. The V and J genes are TRBV6-5 and TRBJ2-3, with 15 bases matching TRBD2. V lost 5 bases to trimming and J lost 2 bases; unmatched junction nucleotides: 2. This CDR3 spans 16 amino acids. The germline CDR1 and CDR2 sequences are MNHEY and SVGAGI. The CDR3 coding sequence is TGTGCCAGCAGTCGGACTAGCGGGGGGGCCACAGATACGCAGTATTTT. Translated, it gives CASSRTSGGATDTQYF.

This clonotype was seen at least ten times. The chain employs TRBV15 and TRBJ2-1; TRBD2 agrees at 13 bases. Trimming at V came to 1 base and at J to 9 bases, leaving 6 bases not matched to a gene. Germline V gene data show CDR1 as LNHNV and CDR2 as YYDKDF (reference sequence). The CDR3 has 16 residues. The DNA of the CDR3 is TGTGCCACCAGCAGAGGTACTAGCGGGGGGGAGAGTGAGCAGTTCTTC. Its translation: CATSRGTSGGESEQFF. Combining the CDR3 with reference TRBV15 and TRBJ2-1 gives the whole variable domain DAMVIQNPRYQVTQFGKPVTLSCSQTLNHNVMYWYQQKSSQAPKLLFHYYDKDFNNEADTPDNFQSRRPNTSFCFLDIRSPGLGDTAMYLCATSRGTSGGESEQFFGPGTRLTVL.

The chain joins TRBV5-4 to TRBJ2-3; TRBD1 matches at 8 bases. V dropped 4 bases and J dropped 5; count of bases not matched to a gene: 6. The CDR3 runs to 14 residues. Germline V gene data show CDR1 as SGHNT and CDR2 as YYREEE (reference sequence). The CDR3, as DNA: TGTGCCAGCAGCGCCCGGGACAGGAGAGATACGCAGTATTTT. Protein: CASSARDRRDTQYF. Full variable domain (remainder filled in from reference TRBV5-4 and TRBJ2-3): ETGVTQSPTHLIKTRGQQVTLRCSSQSGHNTVSWYQQALGQGPQFIFQYYREEENGRGNFPPRFSGLQFPNYSSELNVNALELDDSALYLCASSARDRRDTQYFGPGTRLTVL.

This clonotype was detected many times. The V gene is TRBV4-3, the J gene TRBJ1-2, with D maybe TRBD1 (6 bases). Trimming removed 4 bases at V and 0 bases at J, with 15 bases between. The V gene's germline CDR1 is LGHNA and CDR2 YSLEER. The CDR3 length is 16 residues. The CDR3 coding sequence is TGCGCCAGCAGCCTAGATTGGGACACCCCTAACTATGGCTACACCTTC. Its protein product is CASSLDWDTPNYGYTF.

This clonotype appeared a few times. The chain employs TRBV24-1 and TRBJ2-5; no firm D call. The CDR3 has 15 amino acids. V was cut by 4 bases and J by 2 bases, with 13 bases left in between. Germline V gene lookup returns CDR1 KGHDR and CDR2 SFDVKD. Here the CDR3 reads CATSDSHSYQETQYF. DNA of the CDR3: TGTGCCACCAGTGACTCTCACAGCTATCAAGAGACCCAGTACTTC.